The rows below give T cell receptor beta chains drawn from one sample of a study of radiation and T cells in renal cell carcinoma. Assay used: immunoSEQ multiplex PCR; TCRdb lists only in-frame clones, some missing. The repertoire holds approximately 140,000 clones, with 88% as singletons. Sequenced here: blood, sampled from a patient whose treatment included radiotherapy and nephrectomy. The receptors stem from an older woman with renal cell carcinoma. The CDR3 runs from the conserved cysteine through the conserved F or W. Each record gives: CDR3 DNA, CDR3 protein, D gene, V gene, J gene, clone size. A D gene is named only where the DNA matches it firmly. Size is stated for part of the rows, as once, few or many counts, or as a class when the clone is expanded.

TGTGCCAGCATGACAGGGGCGCGGACCGGGGAGCTGTTTTTT	CASMTGARTGELFF	TRBD1	TRBV27	TRBJ2-2	NA
TGTGCCAGCAGTTCTCGTCCGGGACCGGGTGAAGCTTTCTTT	CASSSRPGPGEAFF	NA	TRBV27	TRBJ1-1	NA
TGTGCCAGCAGCGAGACCGGGACAGGGAGCAATCAGCCCCAGCATTTT	CASSETGTGSNQPQHF	TRBD1	TRBV5-6	TRBJ1-5	NA
TGTGCCAGCAGCTTGGGACCATCGAACACTGAAGCTTTCTTT	CASSLGPSNTEAFF	NA	TRBV5-5	TRBJ1-1	NA
TGTGCCAGCAGTTTAGTTTCGAGCGAAGCTTTCTTT	CASSLVSSEAFF	NA	TRBV28	TRBJ1-1	few
TGTGCCAGCAGCTTAGGAGGAGCGAAGAACACTGAAGCTTTCTTT	CASSLGGAKNTEAFF	NA	TRBV11-2	TRBJ1-1	NA
TGTGCCAGCAGCTATGCCTTAGGGGGTGCTGAAGCTTTCTTT	CASSYALGGAEAFF	NA	TRBV7-9	TRBJ1-1	few
TGTGCCAGTGCAAGAACTAGCACAGATACGCAGTATTTT	CASARTSTDTQYF	NA	TRBV19	TRBJ2-3	NA
TGCGCCAGCAGCCAAGGTCCGACAGGGGCGTACACAGATACGCAGTATTTT	CASSQGPTGAYTDTQYF	TRBD1	TRBV4-1	TRBJ2-3	NA
TGTGCCAGCAGTCCAGCCGGGGGGAGAAACACCATATATTTT	CASSPAGGRNTIYF	NA	TRBV27	TRBJ1-3	NA
TGTGCCAGCAGTTTTTTCGGCGGAGGTGTCAGGGAAGCTTTCTTT	CASSFFGGGVREAFF	NA	TRBV28	TRBJ1-1	NA
TGTGCCAGCAGCCCTTCTAGCGGGGGGGGCACAGATACGCAGTATTTT	CASSPSSGGGTDTQYF	TRBD2	TRBV7-2	TRBJ2-3	NA
TGTGCCACCAGCAGACAGGGGGGTGACTACGAGCAGTACTTC	CATSRQGGDYEQYF	NA	TRBV15	TRBJ2-7	NA
TGCGCCAGCAGCTTGGCCGCGAAAAGCACAGATACGCAGTATTTT	CASSLAAKSTDTQYF	NA	TRBV5-1	TRBJ2-3	NA
TGTGCCAGCAGTTTGGGACCATACAATGAGCAGTTCTTC	CASSLGPYNEQFF	NA	TRBV6-1	TRBJ2-1	NA
TGTGCCAGCAGGCCCCGAAGGGGGGGGAGCACAGATACGCAGTATTTT	CASRPRRGGSTDTQYF	NA	TRBV11-1	TRBJ2-3	NA
TGTGCCAGCAGCTTAGTGCAGGGAGGATACGAGCAGTACTTC	CASSLVQGGYEQYF	NA	TRBV7-2	TRBJ2-7	NA
TGTGCCAGCACCCGAACAGGGAGCTCCTATAATTCACCCCTCCACTTT	CASTRTGSSYNSPLHF	NA	TRBV2	TRBJ1-6	NA
TGTGCCAGCAGCCAAGAATTCGGAACAGGGGCTGGAAACACCATATATTTT	CASSQEFGTGAGNTIYF	TRBD1	TRBV14	TRBJ1-3	NA
TGTGCCAGCAGATTAAGGCGTACCGGACAAGGGGACACTGAAGCTTTCTTT	CASRLRRTGQGDTEAFF	NA	TRBV28	TRBJ1-1	NA
TGTGCCAGCAGTCTCCTTTTTAGCGCTTCGGGAGCGAACACCGGGGAGCTGTTTTTT	CASSLLFSASGANTGELFF	NA	TRBV5-6	TRBJ2-2	NA
TGTGCCAGCAGTGAGCGGCCAGCGGGGGCGACTTGGGAGACCCAGTACTTC	CASSERPAGATWETQYF	TRBD2	TRBV2	TRBJ2-5	once
TGTGCCAGCAGCTCCTTCAGGGTACTCTCTGGAAACACCATATATTTT	CASSSFRVLSGNTIYF	NA	TRBV7-2	TRBJ1-3	NA
TGTGCCAGCAGTTTATTGAGGTGGGATGAGGGACTAGCGGCTCGGGGGACGCAGTATTTT	CASSLLRWDEGLAARGTQYF	TRBD2	TRBV28	TRBJ2-3	NA
TGTGCCAGCAGCTTAGCGCCGGGGGGCGGCACAGATACGCAGTATTTT	CASSLAPGGGTDTQYF	NA	TRBV7-6	TRBJ2-3	NA